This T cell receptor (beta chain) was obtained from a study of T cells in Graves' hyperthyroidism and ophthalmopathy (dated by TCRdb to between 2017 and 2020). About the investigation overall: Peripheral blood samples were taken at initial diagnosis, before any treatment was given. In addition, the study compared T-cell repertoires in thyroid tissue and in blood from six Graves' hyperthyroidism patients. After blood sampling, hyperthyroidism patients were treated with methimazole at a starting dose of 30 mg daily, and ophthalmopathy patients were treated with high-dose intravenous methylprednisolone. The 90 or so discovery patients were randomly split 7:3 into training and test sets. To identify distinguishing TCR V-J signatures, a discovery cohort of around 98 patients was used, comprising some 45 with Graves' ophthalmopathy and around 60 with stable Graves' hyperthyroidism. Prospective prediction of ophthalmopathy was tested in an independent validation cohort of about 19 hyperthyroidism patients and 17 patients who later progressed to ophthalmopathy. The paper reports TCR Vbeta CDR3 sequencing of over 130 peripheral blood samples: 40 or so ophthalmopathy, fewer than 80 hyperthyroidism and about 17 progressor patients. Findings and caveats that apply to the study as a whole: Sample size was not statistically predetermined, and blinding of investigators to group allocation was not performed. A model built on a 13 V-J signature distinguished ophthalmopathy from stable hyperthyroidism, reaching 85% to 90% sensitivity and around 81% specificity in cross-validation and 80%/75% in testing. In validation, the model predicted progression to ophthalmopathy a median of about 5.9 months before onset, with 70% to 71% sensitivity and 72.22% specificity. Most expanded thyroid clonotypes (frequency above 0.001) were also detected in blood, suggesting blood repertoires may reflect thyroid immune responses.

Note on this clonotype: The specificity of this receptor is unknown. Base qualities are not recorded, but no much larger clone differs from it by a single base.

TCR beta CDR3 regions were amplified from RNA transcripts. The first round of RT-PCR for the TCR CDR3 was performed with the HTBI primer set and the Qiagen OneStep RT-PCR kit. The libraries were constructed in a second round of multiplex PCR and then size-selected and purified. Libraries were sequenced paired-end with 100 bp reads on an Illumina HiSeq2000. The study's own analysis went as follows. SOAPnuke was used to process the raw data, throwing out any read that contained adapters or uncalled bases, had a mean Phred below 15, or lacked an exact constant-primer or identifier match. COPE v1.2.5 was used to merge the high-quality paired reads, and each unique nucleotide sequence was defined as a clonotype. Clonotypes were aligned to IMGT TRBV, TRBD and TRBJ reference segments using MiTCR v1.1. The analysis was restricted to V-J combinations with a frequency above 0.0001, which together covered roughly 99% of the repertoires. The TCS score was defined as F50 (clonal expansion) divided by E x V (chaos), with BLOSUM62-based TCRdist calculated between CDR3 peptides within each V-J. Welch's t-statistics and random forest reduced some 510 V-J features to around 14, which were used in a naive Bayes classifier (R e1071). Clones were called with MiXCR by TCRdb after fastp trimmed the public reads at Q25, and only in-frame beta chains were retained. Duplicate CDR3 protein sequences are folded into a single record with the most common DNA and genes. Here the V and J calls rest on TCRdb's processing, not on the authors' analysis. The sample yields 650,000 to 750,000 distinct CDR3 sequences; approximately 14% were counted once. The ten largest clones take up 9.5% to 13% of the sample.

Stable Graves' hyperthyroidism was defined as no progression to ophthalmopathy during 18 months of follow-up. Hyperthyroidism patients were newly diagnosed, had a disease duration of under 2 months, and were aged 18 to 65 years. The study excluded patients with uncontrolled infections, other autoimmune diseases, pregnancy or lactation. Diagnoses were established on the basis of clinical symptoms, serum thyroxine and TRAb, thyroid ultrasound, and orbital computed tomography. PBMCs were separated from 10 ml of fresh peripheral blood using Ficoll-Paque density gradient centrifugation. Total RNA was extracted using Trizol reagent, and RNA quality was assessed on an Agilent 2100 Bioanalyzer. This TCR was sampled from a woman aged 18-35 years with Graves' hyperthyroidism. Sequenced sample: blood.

The DNA reads as follows: TGTGCCAGCAGCTTAGGGGGGACAAATGGCTACACCTTC. This translates into CASSLGGTNGYTF. The chain was built from TRBV7-9 and TRBJ1-2; the D gene is possibly TRBD1, with 6 bases matching. From the cysteine through the phenylalanine, the CDR3 covers 13 amino acids. The only DNA kept is the CDR3, 39 bases in frame from the first base. Per the germline V gene (reference sequence), SEHNR is the CDR1 and FQNEAQ is the CDR2. V is cut by 1 base and J by 6 bases, and the space between the germline ends is 9 bases.